This T cell receptor beta chain was sequenced for a study of HIV-infected children after antiretroviral therapy interruption. Whole-study context: Interruption group median age around 8.8 years; continuous group 7 to 8 years. Weeks 0, 48 and 150 were sampled under continuous treatment.

Many counts were recorded for this clonotype. This sample's treatment: PENTA 11 planned treatment interruption arm or continuous ART arm. From thawed PBMCs, naive CD4+ CD45RA+ CD45RO- T cells were sorted. RNA-based 3' RACE libraries used unique molecular identifiers. Each CDR3 protein gets one entry after TCRdb re-called the 3' RACE reads with MiXCR. The sample lists roughly 46,000 distinct CDR3 sequences, roughly 4% occurring once. This TCR derives from a pool of human donors with HIV. Sequencing used CD45RA+ CD4+ T cells from PBMCs, pooled from several time points, obtained from a donor given antiretroviral therapy, either interrupted or continuous. Subset meaning: naive CD4+ CD45RA+ CD45RO- T cells.

CDR3 DNA: TGTGCCAGCAGTTACTCGCGAGACACCGGGGAACTGTTTTTT. Its protein product is CASSYSRDTGELFF. The chain carries TRBV6-5 and TRBJ1-4; no clear D gene. Germline loops: CDR1 MNHEY, CDR2 SVGAGI. Trimming removed 0 bases from V and 12 bases from J, with 14 bases in between. The CDR3 covers 14 residues.